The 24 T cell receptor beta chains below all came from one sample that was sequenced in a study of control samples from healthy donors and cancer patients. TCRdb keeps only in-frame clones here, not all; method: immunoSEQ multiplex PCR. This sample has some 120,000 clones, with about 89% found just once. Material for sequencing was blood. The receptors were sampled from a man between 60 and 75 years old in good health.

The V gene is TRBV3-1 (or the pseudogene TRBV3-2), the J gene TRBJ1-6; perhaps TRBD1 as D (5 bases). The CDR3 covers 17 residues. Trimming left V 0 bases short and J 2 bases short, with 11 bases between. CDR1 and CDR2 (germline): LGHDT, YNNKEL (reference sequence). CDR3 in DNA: TGTGCCAGCAGCCAAGATCCCGGGACGGCCTATAATTCACCCCTCCACTTT. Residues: CASSQDPGTAYNSPLHF.

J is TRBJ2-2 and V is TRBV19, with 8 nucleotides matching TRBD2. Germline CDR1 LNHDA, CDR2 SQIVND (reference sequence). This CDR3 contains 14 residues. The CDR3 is CGTSSGVGTGELFF. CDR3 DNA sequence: TGTGGGACTAGCTCCGGGGTGGGGACCGGGGAGCTGTTTTTT. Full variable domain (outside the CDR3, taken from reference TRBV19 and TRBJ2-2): DGGITQSPKYLFRKEGQNVTLSCEQNLNHDAMYWYRQDPGQGLRLIYYSQIVNDFQKGDIAEGYSVSREKKESFPLTVTSAQKNPTAFYLCGTSSGVGTGELFFGEGSRLTVL.

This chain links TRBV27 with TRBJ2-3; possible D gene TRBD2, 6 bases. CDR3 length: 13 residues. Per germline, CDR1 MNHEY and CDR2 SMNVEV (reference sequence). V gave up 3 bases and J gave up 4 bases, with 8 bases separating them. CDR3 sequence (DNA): TGTGCCAGCAGTTTTAGCGGTTCAGATACGCAGTATTTT. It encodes CASSFSGSDTQYF.

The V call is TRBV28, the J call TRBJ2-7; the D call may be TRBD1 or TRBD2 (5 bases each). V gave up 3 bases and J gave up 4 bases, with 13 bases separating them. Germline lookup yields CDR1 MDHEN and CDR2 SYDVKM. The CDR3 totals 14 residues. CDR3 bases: TGTGCCAGCAGTTTTGGGGACGGAGCGTACGAGCAGTACTTC. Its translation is CASSFGDGAYEQYF.

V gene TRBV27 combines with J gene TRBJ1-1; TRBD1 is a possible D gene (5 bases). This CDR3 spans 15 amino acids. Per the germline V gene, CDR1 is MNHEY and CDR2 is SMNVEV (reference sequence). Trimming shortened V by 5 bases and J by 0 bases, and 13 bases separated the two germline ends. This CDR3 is CASSLWGRMNTEAFF. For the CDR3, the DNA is TGTGCCAGCAGTCTCTGGGGCCGAATGAACACTGAAGCTTTCTTT.

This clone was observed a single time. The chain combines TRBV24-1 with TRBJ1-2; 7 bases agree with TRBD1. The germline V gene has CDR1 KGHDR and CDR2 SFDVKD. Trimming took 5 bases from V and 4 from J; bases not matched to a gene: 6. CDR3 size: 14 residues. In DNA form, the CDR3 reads TGTGCCACCAGTGCCGGGACAGAGCTCTATGGCTACACCTTC. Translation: CATSAGTELYGYTF.

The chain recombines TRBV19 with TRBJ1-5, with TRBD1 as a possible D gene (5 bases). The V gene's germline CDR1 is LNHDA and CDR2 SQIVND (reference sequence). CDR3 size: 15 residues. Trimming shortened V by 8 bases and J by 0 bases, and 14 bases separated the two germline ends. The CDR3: CASLQAGNSNQPQHF. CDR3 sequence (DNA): TGTGCCAGTCTACAGGCGGGGAATAGCAATCAGCCCCAGCATTTT.

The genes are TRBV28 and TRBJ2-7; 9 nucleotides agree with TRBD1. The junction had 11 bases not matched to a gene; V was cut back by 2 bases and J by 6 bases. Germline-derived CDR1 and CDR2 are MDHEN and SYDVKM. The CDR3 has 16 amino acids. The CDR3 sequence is CASSLAGQGLKTEQYF. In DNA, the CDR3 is TGTGCCAGCAGTTTAGCCGGACAGGGGCTTAAGACCGAGCAGTACTTC.

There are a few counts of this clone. CDR3 amino acids: CASSPGLAGAPYEQYF. The CDR3 coding sequence is TGTGCCAGCAGTCCCGGACTAGCGGGGGCCCCCTACGAGCAGTACTTC. This chain links TRBV27 with TRBJ2-7; the match to TRBD2 covers 13 bases. Germline lookup yields CDR1 MNHEY and CDR2 SMNVEV (reference sequence). The CDR3 contains 16 residues. V shed 5 bases, J shed 2 bases, and the junction held 6 bases outside the gene matches.

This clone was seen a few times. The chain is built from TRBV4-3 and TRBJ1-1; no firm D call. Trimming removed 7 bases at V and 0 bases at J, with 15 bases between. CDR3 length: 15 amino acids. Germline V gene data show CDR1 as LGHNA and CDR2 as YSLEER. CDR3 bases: TGCGCCAGCAACCTCCTAGGACCCATGAACACTGAAGCTTTCTTT. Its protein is CASNLLGPMNTEAFF.

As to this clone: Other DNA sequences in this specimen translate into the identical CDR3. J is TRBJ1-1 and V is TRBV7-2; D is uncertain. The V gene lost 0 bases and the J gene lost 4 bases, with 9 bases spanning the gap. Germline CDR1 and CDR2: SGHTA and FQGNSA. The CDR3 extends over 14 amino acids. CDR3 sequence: CASSLARGGTEAFF. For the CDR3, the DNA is TGTGCCAGCAGCTTAGCTCGGGGTGGCACTGAAGCTTTCTTT.

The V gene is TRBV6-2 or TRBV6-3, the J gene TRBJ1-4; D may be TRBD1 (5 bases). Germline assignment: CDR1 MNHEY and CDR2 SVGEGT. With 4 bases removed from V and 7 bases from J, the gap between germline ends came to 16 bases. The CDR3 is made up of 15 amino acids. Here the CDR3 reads CASSSGGSLSEKLFF. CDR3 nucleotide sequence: TGTGCCAGCAGTTCCGGGGGAAGTCTGAGTGAAAAACTGTTTTTT.

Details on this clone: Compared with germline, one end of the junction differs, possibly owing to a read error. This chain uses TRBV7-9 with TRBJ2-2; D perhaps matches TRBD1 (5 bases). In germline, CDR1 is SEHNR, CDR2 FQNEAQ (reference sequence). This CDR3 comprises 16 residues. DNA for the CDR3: TGTGCCAGCAGTTTAGGGGTGGGGCCCGGGACCGGGGAGCTGTTTTTT. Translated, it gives CASSLGVGPGTGELFF.

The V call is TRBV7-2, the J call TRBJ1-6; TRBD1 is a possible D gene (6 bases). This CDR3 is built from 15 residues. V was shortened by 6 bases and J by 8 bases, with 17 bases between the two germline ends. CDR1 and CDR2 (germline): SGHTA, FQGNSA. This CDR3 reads CASRPNRDTYSPLHF. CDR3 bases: TGTGCCAGCAGACCCAACCGGGACACCTATTCACCCCTCCACTTT.

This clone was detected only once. CDR3 nucleotides: TGTGCCATCAGTGCGAGTCCTACCACAGAGCAGTTCTTC. It is translated as CAISASPTTEQFF. The chain joins TRBV10-3 to TRBJ2-1, with D hard to call. Germline V gene data show CDR1 as ENHRY and CDR2 as SYGVKD. There are 13 residues in the CDR3. Trimming left V 4 bases short and J 10 bases short, with 14 bases between.

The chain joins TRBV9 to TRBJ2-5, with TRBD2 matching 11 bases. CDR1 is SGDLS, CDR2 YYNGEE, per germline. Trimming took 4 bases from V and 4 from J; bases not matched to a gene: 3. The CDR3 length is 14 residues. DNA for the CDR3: TGTGCCAGCAGCTCTACTAGCGGGGGAGAGACCCAGTACTTC. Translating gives CASSSTSGGETQYF.

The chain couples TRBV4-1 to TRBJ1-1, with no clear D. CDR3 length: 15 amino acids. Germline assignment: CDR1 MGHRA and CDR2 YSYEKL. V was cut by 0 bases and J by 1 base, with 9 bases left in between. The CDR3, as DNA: TGCGCCAGCAGCCAAGATACTAACACGAACACTGAAGCTTTCTTT. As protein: CASSQDTNTNTEAFF.

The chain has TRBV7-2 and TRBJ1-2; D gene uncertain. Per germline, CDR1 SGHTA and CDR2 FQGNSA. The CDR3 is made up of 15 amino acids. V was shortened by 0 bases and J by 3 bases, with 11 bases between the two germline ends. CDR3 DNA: TGTGCCAGCAGCTTAGCAGGAGGTTCCGACTATGGCTACACCTTC. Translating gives CASSLAGGSDYGYTF. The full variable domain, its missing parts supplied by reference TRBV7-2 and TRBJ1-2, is GAGVSQSPSNKVTEKGKDVELRCDPISGHTALYWYRQSLGQGLEFLIYFQGNSAPDKSGLPSDRFSAERTGGSVSTLTIQRTQQEDSAVYLCASSLAGGSDYGYTFGSGTRLTVV.

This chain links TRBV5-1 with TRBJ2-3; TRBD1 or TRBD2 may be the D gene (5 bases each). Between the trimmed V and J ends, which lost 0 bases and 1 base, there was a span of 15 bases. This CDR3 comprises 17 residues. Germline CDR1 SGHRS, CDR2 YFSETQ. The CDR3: CASSLEAVGVGTDTQYF. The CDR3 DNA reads TGCGCCAGCAGCTTGGAAGCGGTGGGGGTAGGCACAGATACGCAGTATTTT.

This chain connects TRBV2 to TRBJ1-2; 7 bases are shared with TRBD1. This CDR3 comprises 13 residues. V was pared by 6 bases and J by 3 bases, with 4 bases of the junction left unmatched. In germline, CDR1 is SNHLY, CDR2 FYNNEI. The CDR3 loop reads CASSYDRDYGYTF. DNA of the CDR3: TGTGCCAGCAGCTACGACAGGGACTATGGCTACACCTTC.

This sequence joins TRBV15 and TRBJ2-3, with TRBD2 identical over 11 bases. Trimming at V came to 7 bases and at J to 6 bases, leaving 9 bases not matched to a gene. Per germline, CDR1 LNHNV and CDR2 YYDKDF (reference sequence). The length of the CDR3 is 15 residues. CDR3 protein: CATMSLAGGPDTQYF. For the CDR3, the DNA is TGTGCCACCATGTCTCTAGCGGGGGGACCGGATACGCAGTATTTT.

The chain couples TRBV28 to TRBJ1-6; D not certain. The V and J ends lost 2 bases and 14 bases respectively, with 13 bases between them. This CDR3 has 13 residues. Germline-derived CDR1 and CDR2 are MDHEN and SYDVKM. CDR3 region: CASSLRFEEALHF. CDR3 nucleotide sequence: TGTGCCAGCAGTTTAAGGTTCGAGGAGGCCCTCCACTTT.

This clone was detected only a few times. The CDR3 spells CAISESRPAQETQYF. DNA of the CDR3: TGTGCCATCAGTGAGTCGAGGCCAGCCCAAGAGACCCAGTACTTC. The rearrangement joins TRBV10-3 to TRBJ2-5; D remains unclear. Looked up from germline, CDR1 is ENHRY and CDR2 is SYGVKD. Trimming cost V 0 bases and J 1 base, with 9 bases left between them. The CDR3 runs 15 residues.

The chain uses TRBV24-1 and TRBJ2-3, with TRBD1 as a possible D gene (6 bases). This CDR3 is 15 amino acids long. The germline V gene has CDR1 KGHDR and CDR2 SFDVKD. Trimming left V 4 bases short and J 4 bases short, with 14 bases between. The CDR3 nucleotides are TGTGCCACCAGTGAACAGGGAAGTTTGTCAGATACGCAGTATTTT. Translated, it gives CATSEQGSLSDTQYF.